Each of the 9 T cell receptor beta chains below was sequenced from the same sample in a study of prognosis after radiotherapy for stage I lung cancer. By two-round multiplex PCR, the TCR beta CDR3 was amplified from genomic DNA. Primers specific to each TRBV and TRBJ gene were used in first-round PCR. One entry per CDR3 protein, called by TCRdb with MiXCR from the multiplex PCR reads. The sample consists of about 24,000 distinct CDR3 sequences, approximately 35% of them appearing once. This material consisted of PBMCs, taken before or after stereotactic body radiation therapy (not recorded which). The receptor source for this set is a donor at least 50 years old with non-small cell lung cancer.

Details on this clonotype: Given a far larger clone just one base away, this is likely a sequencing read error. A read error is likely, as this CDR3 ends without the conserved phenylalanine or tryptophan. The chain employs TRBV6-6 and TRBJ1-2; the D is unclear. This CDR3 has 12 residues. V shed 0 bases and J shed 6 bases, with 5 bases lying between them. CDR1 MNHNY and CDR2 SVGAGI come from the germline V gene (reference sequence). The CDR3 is CASSYSGHGYTL. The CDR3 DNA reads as TGTGCCAGCAGTTACTCGGGCCATGGCTACACCTTA.

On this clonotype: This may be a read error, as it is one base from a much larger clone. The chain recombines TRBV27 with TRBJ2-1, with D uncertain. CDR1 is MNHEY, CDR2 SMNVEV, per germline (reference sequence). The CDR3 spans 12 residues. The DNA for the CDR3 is TGTACCAGCAGTTCGAACTACAATGAGCAGTTCTTC. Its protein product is CTSSSNYNEQFF.

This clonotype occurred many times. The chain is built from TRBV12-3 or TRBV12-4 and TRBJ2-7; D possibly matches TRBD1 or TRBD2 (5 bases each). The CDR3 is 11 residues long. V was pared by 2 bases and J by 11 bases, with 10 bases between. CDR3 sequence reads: CASSLSGTEYF. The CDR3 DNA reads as TGTGCCAGCAGTTTAAGTGGGACCGAGTACTTC.

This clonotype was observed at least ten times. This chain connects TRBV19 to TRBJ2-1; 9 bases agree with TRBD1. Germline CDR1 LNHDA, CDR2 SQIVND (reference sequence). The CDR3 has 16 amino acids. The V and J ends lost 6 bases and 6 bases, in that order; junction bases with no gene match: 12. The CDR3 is CASSQQTGGRFNEQFF. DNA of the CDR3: TGTGCCAGTAGCCAGCAAACAGGGGGCAGGTTCAATGAGCAGTTCTTC. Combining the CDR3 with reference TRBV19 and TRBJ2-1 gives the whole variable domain DGGITQSPKYLFRKEGQNVTLSCEQNLNHDAMYWYRQDPGQGLRLIYYSQIVNDFQKGDIAEGYSVSREKKESFPLTVTSAQKNPTAFYLCASSQQTGGRFNEQFFGPGTRLTVL.

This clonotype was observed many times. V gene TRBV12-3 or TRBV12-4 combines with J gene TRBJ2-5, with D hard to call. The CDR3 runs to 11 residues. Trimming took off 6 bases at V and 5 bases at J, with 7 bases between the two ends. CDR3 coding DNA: TGTGCCAGCAGCCGGCGGGAGACCCAGTACTTC. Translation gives CASSRRETQYF.

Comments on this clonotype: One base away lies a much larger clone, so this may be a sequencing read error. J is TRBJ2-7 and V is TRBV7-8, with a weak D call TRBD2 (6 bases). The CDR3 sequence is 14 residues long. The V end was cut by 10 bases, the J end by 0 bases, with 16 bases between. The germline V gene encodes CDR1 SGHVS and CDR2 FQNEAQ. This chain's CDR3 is CATLPEDYSYEQYF. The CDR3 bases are TGTGCCACCCTGCCCGAGGACTACTCCTACGAGCAGTACTTC.

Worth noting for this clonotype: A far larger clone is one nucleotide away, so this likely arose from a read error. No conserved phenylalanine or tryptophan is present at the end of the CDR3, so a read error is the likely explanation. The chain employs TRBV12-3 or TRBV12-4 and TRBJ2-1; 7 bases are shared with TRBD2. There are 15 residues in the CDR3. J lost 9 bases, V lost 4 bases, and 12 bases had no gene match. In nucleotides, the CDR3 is TGTGCCAGCAGTTACTCGCGGGGGTGGACTGGTGAGCAGTTCTTA. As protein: CASSYSRGWTGEQFL.

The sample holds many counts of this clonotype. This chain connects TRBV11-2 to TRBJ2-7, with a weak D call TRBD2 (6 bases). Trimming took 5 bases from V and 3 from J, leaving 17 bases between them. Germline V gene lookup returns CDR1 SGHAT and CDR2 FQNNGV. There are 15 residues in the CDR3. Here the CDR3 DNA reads TGTGCCAGCAGCCTCAGGGAGGCAACAGACTACGAGCAGTACTTC. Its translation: CASSLREATDYEQYF.

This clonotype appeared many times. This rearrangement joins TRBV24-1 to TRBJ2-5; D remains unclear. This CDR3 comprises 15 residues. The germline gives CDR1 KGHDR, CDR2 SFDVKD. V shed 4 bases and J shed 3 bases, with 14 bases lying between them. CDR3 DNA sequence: TGTGCCACCAGTGACGCAAGGACCAGCAAAGAGACCCAGTACTTC. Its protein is CATSDARTSKETQYF.